This entry is about one TCR beta chain. The antigen remains unidentified. This record comes from a study of cytomegalovirus exposure and HLA in healthy donors. Losses at the gene ends were 2 bases for V and 1 base for J; bases not matched to a gene: 4. Per germline, CDR1 SGHNT and CDR2 YYREEE (reference sequence). The CDR3 is 15 residues long. PCR primers comprised 60 Vbeta and 13 Jbeta primers. Only in-frame clones appear in the TCRdb table, and some are missing; sequencing was by immunoSEQ multiplex PCR. The table has nearly 110,000 clones, about 70% seen once. Whereas donors were nominally healthy upon sampling, unrecorded immune exposures were probable. Study outcomes and limitations: Cytomegalovirus association was listed for approximately 150 TCR beta chains.

Sequenced input: PBMCs. This sequence originates from a woman aged 50 to 60 in good health and CMV-seropositive. The rearrangement uses TRBV5-4 and TRBJ1-1; 8 bases match TRBD1. The CDR3 DNA reads as TGTGCCAGCAGCTTTCCGACAGGGGAGAACACTGAAGCTTTCTTT. The encoded protein is CASSFPTGENTEAFF. Full variable domain (outside the CDR3, taken from reference TRBV5-4 and TRBJ1-1): ETGVTQSPTHLIKTRGQQVTLRCSSQSGHNTVSWYQQALGQGPQFIFQYYREEENGRGNFPPRFSGLQFPNYSSELNVNALELDDSALYLCASSFPTGENTEAFFGQGTRLTVV.